Detailed here is one T cell receptor (beta chain). Its antigen is unknown. This specimen comes from a study of cytomegalovirus exposure and HLA in healthy donors. The study's findings and limits: Because they were indistinguishable, some V segments, including TRBV6-2 and TRBV6-3, were excluded. Published work reported that the classifier diagnosed cytomegalovirus status with high specificity and sensitivity.

Healthy bone marrow donors made up the cohort. Trimming removed 5 bases from V and 3 bases from J; junction bases left unmatched: 5. This CDR3 spans 16 amino acids. Per the germline V gene, CDR1 is SGHVS and CDR2 is FNYEAQ. PCR was performed using 60 Vbeta and 13 Jbeta primers. Only in-frame clones appear in the TCRdb table, and some are missing; sequencing was by immunoSEQ multiplex PCR. The table includes 140,000 to 150,000 clones, around 72% detected once. The origin of this receptor is a man aged 35-49 years in good health and CMV-seronegative. Sample: PBMCs. This chain connects TRBV7-6 to TRBJ1-6, with 9 bases aligning to TRBD1. CDR3 in amino acids: CASSRQGEGYNSPLHF. Here the CDR3 DNA reads TGTGCCAGCAGCCGACAGGGGGAGGGCTATAATTCACCCCTCCACTTT.